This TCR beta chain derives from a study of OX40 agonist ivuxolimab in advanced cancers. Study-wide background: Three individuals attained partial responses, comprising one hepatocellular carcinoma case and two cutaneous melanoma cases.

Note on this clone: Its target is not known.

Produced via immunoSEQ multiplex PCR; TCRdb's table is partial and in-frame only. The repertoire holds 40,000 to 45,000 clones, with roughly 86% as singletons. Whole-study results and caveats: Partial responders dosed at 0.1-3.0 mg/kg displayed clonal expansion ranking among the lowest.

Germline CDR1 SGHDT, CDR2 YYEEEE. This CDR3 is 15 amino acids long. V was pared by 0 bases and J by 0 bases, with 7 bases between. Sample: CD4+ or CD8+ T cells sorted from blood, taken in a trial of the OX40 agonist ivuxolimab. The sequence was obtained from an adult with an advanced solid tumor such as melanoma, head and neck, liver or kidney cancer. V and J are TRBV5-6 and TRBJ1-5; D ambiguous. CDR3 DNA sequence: TGTGCCAGCAGCTTGGAAGGGAATAGCAATCAGCCCCAGCATTTT. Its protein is CASSLEGNSNQPQHF.